The 11 T cell receptor beta chains listed next were all sequenced from one sample in a study of human T cells and chemical hapten exposure. Time point meaning: pre-sensitization, week 0. The treatment denotes: therapeutic diphenylcyclopropenone sensitization with weekly scalp DPC. TCRdb used MiXCR to reprocess the RACE reads, holding one entry per CDR3 protein. The sample lists about 64,000 distinct CDR3 sequences; about 11% were seen once. The sequences come from whole blood, collected in connection with sensitization to the hapten diphenylcyclopropenone (DPC). The receptors derive from a woman between 40 and 50 years old with alopecia areata. Some clones in this sample may be carry-over from other donors' samples.

This sequence joins TRBV7-2 and TRBJ2-7, with unresolved D. CDR1 is SGHTA, CDR2 FQGNSA, per germline. The CDR3 sequence is 15 residues long. Trimming cost V 2 bases and J 2 bases, with 13 bases left between them. CDR3 nucleotide sequence: TGTGCCAGCAGCTTAAGAGTGGGTCTGACCTACGAGCAGTACTTC. Translating gives CASSLRVGLTYEQYF. The full variable domain, rest sourced from reference TRBV7-2 and TRBJ2-7, is GAGVSQSPSNKVTEKGKDVELRCDPISGHTALYWYRQSLGQGLEFLIYFQGNSAPDKSGLPSDRFSAERTGGSVSTLTIQRTQQEDSAVYLCASSLRVGLTYEQYFGPGTRLTVT.

The chain has TRBV6-4 and TRBJ2-3, with 12 bases that match TRBD1. The CDR3 has 13 amino acids. Per germline, CDR1 MRHNA and CDR2 SNTAGT. Trimming at V came to 6 bases and at J to 14 bases, leaving 9 bases not matched to a gene. In nucleotides, the CDR3 is TGTGCCAGCAGGGGACAGGGGGCCAAGTTTCTGTATTTT. Translated, it gives CASRGQGAKFLYF.

This clonotype was counted only a few times. This sequence joins TRBV12-3 or TRBV12-4 and TRBJ2-6, with D perhaps matching TRBD1 (5 bases). This CDR3 has 17 amino acids. V gave up 0 bases and J gave up 4 bases, with 13 bases separating them. The DNA of the CDR3 is TGTGCCAGCAGTTTAGCGAAGGGGCGAATGGGGGCCAACGTCCTGACTTTC. It is translated as CASSLAKGRMGANVLTF.

Notes on this clonotype: This may stem from a read error, because a much larger clone lies one nucleotide away. The DNA of the CDR3 is TGTGCCAGCTCACCGACGGTGAGCTTGCGAAATGAGCAGTTCTTC. It encodes CASSPTVSLRNEQFF. V and J are TRBV18 and TRBJ2-1; D is ambiguous. The CDR3 is made up of 15 amino acids. V was cut by 3 bases and J by 7 bases, with 16 bases left in between. Germline V CDR1 and CDR2: KGHSH, LQKENI.

Many counts were recorded for this clonotype. The chain joins TRBV3-1 to TRBJ1-2; maybe TRBD1 (5 bases). Trimming cost V 2 bases and J 6 bases, with 16 bases left between them. From germline, CDR1 is LGHDT and CDR2 YNNKEL (reference sequence). The CDR3 extends over 15 amino acids. CDR3 DNA sequence: TGTGCCAGCAGCCAATGGGGGGGAGCCACTGATGGCTACACCTTC. Amino acid sequence: CASSQWGGATDGYTF.

This clonotype was recorded at least ten times. The genes are TRBV7-9 and TRBJ1-1; D uncertain. Germline loops: CDR1 SEHNR, CDR2 FQNEAQ (reference sequence). There are 14 residues in the CDR3. The V end was cut by 2 bases, the J end by 0 bases, with 7 bases between. In nucleotides, the CDR3 is TGTGCCAGCAGCTTAACGGAGTTGAACACTGAAGCTTTCTTT. Translating it yields CASSLTELNTEAFF.

The V and J genes are TRBV27 and TRBJ2-7; 7 positions agree with TRBD2. Germline CDR1 is MNHEY and CDR2 is SMNVEV (reference sequence). The CDR3 consists of 14 residues. J gave up 8 bases and V 6 bases, and 13 bases lay outside the gene matches. Here the CDR3 reads CASRMGGGSDKQYF. CDR3 coding DNA: TGTGCCAGCAGGATGGGTGGCGGGAGTGACAAGCAGTACTTC.

This clonotype was picked up a small number of times. In DNA, the CDR3 is TGTGCCTGGGGATCTCAGGGGGGAAAGAACACTGAAGCTTTCTTT. It is translated as CAWGSQGGKNTEAFF. This chain connects TRBV30 to TRBJ1-1; 7 bases agree with TRBD1. The CDR3 is 15 amino acids. CDR1 and CDR2 from the germline V gene are GTSNPN and SVGIG (reference sequence). The junction had 10 bases not matched to a gene; V was cut back by 5 bases and J by 1 base.

J is TRBJ1-1 and V is TRBV15; 9 nucleotides align to TRBD1. Unmatched junction bases numbered 7, after V lost 3 bases and J lost 5 bases. Germline V gene data show CDR1 as LNHNV and CDR2 as YYDKDF (reference sequence). There are 15 residues in the CDR3. The CDR3 reads CATSSEDRGVTEAFF. The CDR3 DNA sequence: TGTGCCACCAGCAGCGAAGACAGGGGGGTGACTGAAGCTTTCTTT.

In regard to this clonotype: A much larger clone differs from this one at a single base, so this may be a read error. This rearrangement joins TRBV20-1 to TRBJ2-7; 8 bases align to TRBD1. This CDR3 is 16 amino acids long. V trimming: 6 bases; J trimming: 1 base; junction bases outside the gene matches: 14. CDR1 is DFQATT, CDR2 SNEGSKA, per germline (reference sequence). CDR3 loop: CSARNSGQGCSYEQYF. The DNA for the CDR3 is TGCAGTGCGCGCAACTCCGGACAGGGCTGTTCCTACGAGCAGTACTTC.

This chain connects TRBV18 to TRBJ2-6, with D hard to call. Germline CDR1 KGHSH, CDR2 LQKENI. Deletions cut 2 bases from V and 1 base from J, with 3 bases between. The CDR3 runs to 14 residues. The CDR3 DNA follows: TGTGCCAGCTCACCAGGATCTGGGGCCAACGTCCTGACTTTC. This gives the protein CASSPGSGANVLTF.